The rows below give T cell receptor beta chains drawn from one sample of a study of T cell changes during pregnancy in multiple sclerosis. Data came from immunoSEQ multiplex PCR; TCRdb stores just in-frame clones and leaves some out. In the table there are roughly 40,000 clones, roughly nine tenths of which are singletons. The sample consisted of CD8+ T cells from peripheral blood mononuclear cells, taken before pregnancy. The receptors here all came from a female donor with multiple sclerosis, enrolled in a pregnancy study. The CDR3 runs from the conserved cysteine through the conserved F or W. The order of the fields is CDR3 DNA, CDR3 protein, V gene, J gene, D gene, clone size. D genes are given only for firm matches. Part of the rows lack a size; the others show once, few, many or a class for expanded clones.

CDR3nt: TGCACCAGCAGCCAAGATGTTTATCCAGCGGGATTGTGCAATGAGCAGTTCTTC
CDR3aa: CTSSQDVYPAGLCNEQFF
v_gene: TRBV1
j_gene: TRBJ2-1
d_gene: NA
abundance: NA

CDR3nt: TGTGCCAGCAGTCTGGACAGGGGCTCCTACGAGCAGTACTTC
CDR3aa: CASSLDRGSYEQYF
v_gene: TRBV6-6
j_gene: TRBJ2-7
d_gene: TRBD1
abundance: NA

CDR3nt: TGTGCCAGCAGCTTAGCACCCCTCGAGGAGGCCCAGTACTTC
CDR3aa: CASSLAPLEEAQYF
v_gene: TRBV7-2
j_gene: TRBJ2-5
d_gene: NA
abundance: NA

CDR3nt: TGTGCCAGCAGTTCTATATTGAACACTGAAGCTTTCTTT
CDR3aa: CASSSILNTEAFF
v_gene: TRBV27
j_gene: TRBJ1-1
d_gene: NA
abundance: NA

CDR3nt: TGTGCCAGCAGGGGGCAAGATACGCAGTATTTT
CDR3aa: CASRGQDTQYF
v_gene: TRBV7-9
j_gene: TRBJ2-3
d_gene: NA
abundance: NA

CDR3nt: TGCAGTGCTAGAGAAAAGGGGGAGCAGTTCTTC
CDR3aa: CSAREKGEQFF
v_gene: TRBV20-1
j_gene: TRBJ2-1
d_gene: NA
abundance: NA

CDR3nt: TGTGCCAGCAGTCCCCCAGGGACAGAATACAATGAGCAGTTCTTC
CDR3aa: CASSPPGTEYNEQFF
v_gene: TRBV28
j_gene: TRBJ2-1
d_gene: TRBD1
abundance: NA

CDR3nt: TGTGCCAGCAGTCCAAACCCGTGGACTAGCGGGTACGCTAGCACAGATACGCAGTATTTT
CDR3aa: CASSPNPWTSGYASTDTQYF
v_gene: TRBV27
j_gene: TRBJ2-3
d_gene: TRBD2
abundance: NA

CDR3nt: TGTGCCAGCAGCGTCTCCGGGACTGCCGATTTCTACACCTTC
CDR3aa: CASSVSGTADFYTF
v_gene: TRBV9
j_gene: TRBJ1-2
d_gene: NA
abundance: NA

CDR3nt: TGTGCCAGTAGTATAGTGTGGGACAGTAATCAGCCCCAGCATTTT
CDR3aa: CASSIVWDSNQPQHF
v_gene: TRBV19
j_gene: TRBJ1-5
d_gene: TRBD1
abundance: few

CDR3nt: TGTGCCTGGAGTGTGGACTATTCCTACGAGCAGTACTTC
CDR3aa: CAWSVDYSYEQYF
v_gene: TRBV30
j_gene: TRBJ2-7
d_gene: NA
abundance: NA

CDR3nt: TGTGCCAGCAGCTCCGGTACCACTGAAGCTTTCTTT
CDR3aa: CASSSGTTEAFF
v_gene: TRBV5-4
j_gene: TRBJ1-1
d_gene: NA
abundance: NA

CDR3nt: TGTGCCAGCAGGCCAAGACAGGGTGGGGGTTATGGCTACACCTTC
CDR3aa: CASRPRQGGGYGYTF
v_gene: TRBV28
j_gene: TRBJ1-2
d_gene: TRBD1
abundance: NA

CDR3nt: TGTGCCAGCAGTACCCACAGGTTACTTAATGAAAAACTGTTTTTT
CDR3aa: CASSTHRLLNEKLFF
v_gene: TRBV27
j_gene: TRBJ1-4
d_gene: NA
abundance: NA

CDR3nt: TGTGCCAGCCTGGGACAGGGGGCCTCCGACGCTTTCTTT
CDR3aa: CASLGQGASDAFF
v_gene: TRBV19
j_gene: TRBJ1-1
d_gene: TRBD1
abundance: NA

CDR3nt: TGTGCCATACAGGGAGCTAACTATGGCTACACCTTC
CDR3aa: CAIQGANYGYTF
v_gene: TRBV10-3
j_gene: TRBJ1-2
d_gene: NA
abundance: NA

CDR3nt: TGTGCTAGCAGCCGCGGACAGGGAGAGACCCAGTACTTC
CDR3aa: CASSRGQGETQYF
v_gene: TRBV7-7
j_gene: TRBJ2-5
d_gene: TRBD1
abundance: NA

CDR3nt: TGTGCCAGCAGCCACCTTCAGTCTGGGGCCAACGTCCTGACTTTC
CDR3aa: CASSHLQSGANVLTF
v_gene: TRBV13
j_gene: TRBJ2-6
d_gene: NA
abundance: NA

CDR3nt: TGTGCCAGCAGTTTAGGTATCCAGGGAGGAGAGACCCAGTACTTC
CDR3aa: CASSLGIQGGETQYF
v_gene: TRBV27
j_gene: TRBJ2-5
d_gene: NA
abundance: NA

CDR3nt: TGTGCCAGCAGGGGGCTTCGGAGGGCGAACACTGAAGCTTTCTTT
CDR3aa: CASRGLRRANTEAFF
v_gene: TRBV6-7
j_gene: TRBJ1-1
d_gene: NA
abundance: NA

CDR3nt: TGTGCCAGCAGTTCAGCTAAGACACCCGGGACTAGCGAGTTCTTC
CDR3aa: CASSSAKTPGTSEFF
v_gene: TRBV28
j_gene: TRBJ2-1
d_gene: TRBD2
abundance: NA

CDR3nt: TGTGCCAGCAGCGACATTCGCCTTGGAAACATTCAGTACTTC
CDR3aa: CASSDIRLGNIQYF
v_gene: TRBV27
j_gene: TRBJ2-4
d_gene: NA
abundance: once

CDR3nt: TGTGCCACCAGCACAGGGCTGGGCACTGAAGCTTTCTTT
CDR3aa: CATSTGLGTEAFF
v_gene: TRBV15
j_gene: TRBJ1-1
d_gene: NA
abundance: NA

CDR3nt: TGTGCCAGCAGTCCGGACAGGGCATCCTACAATGAGCAGTTCTTC
CDR3aa: CASSPDRASYNEQFF
v_gene: TRBV2
j_gene: TRBJ2-1
d_gene: TRBD1
abundance: NA

CDR3nt: TGCGCCAGCAGCTTGGCCGGGACAGGACAAGAGACCCAGTACTTC
CDR3aa: CASSLAGTGQETQYF
v_gene: TRBV5-1
j_gene: TRBJ2-5
d_gene: TRBD1
abundance: NA

CDR3nt: TGTGCCAGCAGCCGGAGAGGGCAGACAAATCAGCCCCAGCATTTT
CDR3aa: CASSRRGQTNQPQHF
v_gene: TRBV5-6
j_gene: TRBJ1-5
d_gene: NA
abundance: NA

CDR3nt: TGTGCCAGCAGTTCACAGGGATCCTACGAGCAGTACTTC
CDR3aa: CASSSQGSYEQYF
v_gene: TRBV7-9
j_gene: TRBJ2-7
d_gene: NA
abundance: NA

CDR3nt: TGCAGCGTCGGGACTTCTTACAATGAGCAGTTCTTC
CDR3aa: CSVGTSYNEQFF
v_gene: TRBV29-1
j_gene: TRBJ2-1
d_gene: NA
abundance: NA

CDR3nt: TGTGCCAGCAGCTTTGCGACTTCCTACGAGCAGTACTTC
CDR3aa: CASSFATSYEQYF
v_gene: TRBV5-5
j_gene: TRBJ2-7
d_gene: NA
abundance: NA

CDR3nt: TGTGCCAGCAATCCCTCAGGGTCTAGCGTCTATGAGCAGTTCTTC
CDR3aa: CASNPSGSSVYEQFF
v_gene: TRBV27
j_gene: TRBJ2-1
d_gene: NA
abundance: NA

CDR3nt: TGTGCCAGCAGCTCTTCAGGGGGCGACAAAAACATTCAGTACTTC
CDR3aa: CASSSSGGDKNIQYF
v_gene: TRBV7-9
j_gene: TRBJ2-4
d_gene: TRBD1
abundance: NA

CDR3nt: TGTGCCAGCAGCTCAGGACAGGTCCGGGAAGCTTTCTTT
CDR3aa: CASSSGQVREAFF
v_gene: TRBV7-9
j_gene: TRBJ1-1
d_gene: TRBD1
abundance: NA

CDR3nt: TGTGCCTCCCAGCCCGGAACTAGCGGGATTTACGAGCAGTACTTC
CDR3aa: CASQPGTSGIYEQYF
v_gene: TRBV27
j_gene: TRBJ2-7
d_gene: TRBD2
abundance: NA

CDR3nt: TGTGCCAGCGCGGTCGTCGGGGATGGACAGTTTAATGAAAAACTGTTTTTT
CDR3aa: CASAVVGDGQFNEKLFF
v_gene: TRBV2
j_gene: TRBJ1-4
d_gene: NA
abundance: once

CDR3nt: TGTGCCAGCAGCTCGCGGGAGGGCCCTTACAATGAGCAGTTCTTC
CDR3aa: CASSSREGPYNEQFF
v_gene: TRBV7-8
j_gene: TRBJ2-1
d_gene: TRBD2
abundance: NA

CDR3nt: TGCAGCGTTGGCCCAGGGCGGGAGACCGGGGAGCTGTTTTTT
CDR3aa: CSVGPGRETGELFF
v_gene: TRBV29-1
j_gene: TRBJ2-2
d_gene: TRBD2
abundance: NA

CDR3nt: TGTGCCAGTAGTATCGATAGCGGGTTCACAGATACGCAGTATTTT
CDR3aa: CASSIDSGFTDTQYF
v_gene: TRBV19
j_gene: TRBJ2-3
d_gene: TRBD2
abundance: NA

CDR3nt: TGTGCCAGCAGTTACAACCTTCAGGGGATGGGTGGCTACACCTTC
CDR3aa: CASSYNLQGMGGYTF
v_gene: TRBV28
j_gene: TRBJ1-2
d_gene: NA
abundance: NA

CDR3nt: TGTGCCAGCAGCTTATCAGCAGGGGCCTACGAGCAGTACTTC
CDR3aa: CASSLSAGAYEQYF
v_gene: TRBV7-3
j_gene: TRBJ2-7
d_gene: NA
abundance: NA

CDR3nt: TGTGCCAGCAGAGCCGAGACCTACAATGAGCAGTTCTTC
CDR3aa: CASRAETYNEQFF
v_gene: TRBV28
j_gene: TRBJ2-1
d_gene: NA
abundance: NA

CDR3nt: TGTGCCAGCAGTCGGGACAGGGGGGGCACTGAAGCTTTCTTT
CDR3aa: CASSRDRGGTEAFF
v_gene: TRBV6-6
j_gene: TRBJ1-1
d_gene: TRBD1
abundance: NA

CDR3nt: TGTGCCAGCAGCTTAGTAACAGATGTGTCCTACGAGCAGTACTTC
CDR3aa: CASSLVTDVSYEQYF
v_gene: TRBV11-2
j_gene: TRBJ2-7
d_gene: NA
abundance: NA

CDR3nt: TGTGCCAGCAGCCGGTTAACCGTCTCTACGGGGGATGAGCAGTTCTTC
CDR3aa: CASSRLTVSTGDEQFF
v_gene: TRBV7-2
j_gene: TRBJ2-1
d_gene: NA
abundance: NA

CDR3nt: TGTGCCAGCAGCGAGACAGGGGGTTTAGGTACTGAAGCTTTCTTT
CDR3aa: CASSETGGLGTEAFF
v_gene: TRBV6-5
j_gene: TRBJ1-1
d_gene: TRBD1
abundance: NA

CDR3nt: TGTGCCAGCAGGAGACTATCGATCTCCTACAATGAGCAGTTCTTC
CDR3aa: CASRRLSISYNEQFF
v_gene: TRBV28
j_gene: TRBJ2-1
d_gene: NA
abundance: NA

CDR3nt: TGTGCCAGCAGGCGGACAAATGGCTACACCTTC
CDR3aa: CASRRTNGYTF
v_gene: TRBV7-9
j_gene: TRBJ1-2
d_gene: NA
abundance: NA

CDR3nt: TGTGCCAGCAGCTTAGAACCAGGGCTGGGAATGAACACTGAAGCTTTCTTT
CDR3aa: CASSLEPGLGMNTEAFF
v_gene: TRBV7-8
j_gene: TRBJ1-1
d_gene: NA
abundance: NA

CDR3nt: TGTGCCAGCAGTTTATTTCGGGGGACCGGGGAGCTGTTTTTT
CDR3aa: CASSLFRGTGELFF
v_gene: TRBV28
j_gene: TRBJ2-2
d_gene: NA
abundance: NA

CDR3nt: TGTGCCAGCAGCTCTCGACTAGCGGGAGTTTCCGAGCAGTTCTTC
CDR3aa: CASSSRLAGVSEQFF
v_gene: TRBV7-9
j_gene: TRBJ2-1
d_gene: TRBD2
abundance: NA

CDR3nt: TGTGCCAGCAGCTTAGACAGGGCAGGGACACCTTCCTACGAGCAGTACTTC
CDR3aa: CASSLDRAGTPSYEQYF
v_gene: TRBV7-6
j_gene: TRBJ2-7
d_gene: NA
abundance: NA